This TCR beta chain was documented in a study of OX40 agonist ivuxolimab in advanced cancers. Study details: Partial responses occurred in three patients (one hepatocellular carcinoma, two cutaneous melanoma). General study results and limits: At 0.1 to 3.0 mg/kg and by week 6, clonal expansion occurred in CD4+ and CD8+ blood T cells.

This CDR3 has 17 amino acids. Germline V lookup: CDR1 LNHDA, CDR2 SQIVND (reference sequence). V shed 1 base and J shed 0 bases, with 13 bases lying between them. On this clone itself: Antigen specificity is unknown.

Assay: immunoSEQ multiplex PCR; the TCRdb copy retains only in-frame clones and omits some. The repertoire includes roughly 74,000 clones, over 70% of them detected once, and approximately 0.54% sits in the top ten. The rearrangement uses TRBV19 and TRBJ1-3; maybe TRBD1 (6 bases). This sequence was found in an adult with an advanced solid tumor such as melanoma, head and neck, liver or kidney cancer. This material consisted of CD4+ or CD8+ T cells sorted from blood, taken in a trial of the OX40 agonist ivuxolimab. As DNA, the CDR3 is TGTGCCAGTAGTATAGTTCTGGGGGGCCTCTCTGGAAACACCATATATTTT. It codes for CASSIVLGGLSGNTIYF.